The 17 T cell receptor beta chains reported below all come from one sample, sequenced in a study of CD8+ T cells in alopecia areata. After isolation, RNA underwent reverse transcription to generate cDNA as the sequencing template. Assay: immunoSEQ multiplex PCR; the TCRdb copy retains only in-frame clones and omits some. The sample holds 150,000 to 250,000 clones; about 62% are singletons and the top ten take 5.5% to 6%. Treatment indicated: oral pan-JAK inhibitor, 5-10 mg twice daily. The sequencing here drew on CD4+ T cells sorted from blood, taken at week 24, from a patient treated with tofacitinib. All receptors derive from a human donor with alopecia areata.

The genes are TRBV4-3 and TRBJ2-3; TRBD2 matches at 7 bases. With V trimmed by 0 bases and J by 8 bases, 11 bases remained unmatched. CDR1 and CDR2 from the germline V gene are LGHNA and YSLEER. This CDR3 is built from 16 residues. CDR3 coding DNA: TGCGCCAGCAGCCAAGAGTCAGCGGGGCGGGTGGGTACGCAGTATTTT. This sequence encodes CASSQESAGRVGTQYF.

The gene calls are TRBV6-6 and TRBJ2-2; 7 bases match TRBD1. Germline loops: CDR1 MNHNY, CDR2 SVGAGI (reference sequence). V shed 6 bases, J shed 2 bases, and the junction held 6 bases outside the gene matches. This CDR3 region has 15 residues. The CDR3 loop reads CASRTGTVNTGELFF. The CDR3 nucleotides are TGTGCCAGCAGAACCGGGACAGTAAACACCGGGGAGCTGTTTTTT.

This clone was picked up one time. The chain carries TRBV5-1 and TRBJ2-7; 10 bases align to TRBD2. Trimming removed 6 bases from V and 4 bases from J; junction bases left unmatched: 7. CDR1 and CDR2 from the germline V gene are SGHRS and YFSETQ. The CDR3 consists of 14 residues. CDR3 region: CASTPGLAEYEQYF. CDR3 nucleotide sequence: TGCGCCAGCACCCCCGGACTAGCGGAATACGAGCAGTACTTC.

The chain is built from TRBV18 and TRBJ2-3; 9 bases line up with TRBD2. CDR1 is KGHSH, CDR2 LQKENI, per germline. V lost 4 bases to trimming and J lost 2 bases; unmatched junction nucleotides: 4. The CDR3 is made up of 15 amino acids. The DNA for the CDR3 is TGTGCCAGCTCACGTAGCGGGGGTGACACAGATACGCAGTATTTT. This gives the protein CASSRSGGDTDTQYF.

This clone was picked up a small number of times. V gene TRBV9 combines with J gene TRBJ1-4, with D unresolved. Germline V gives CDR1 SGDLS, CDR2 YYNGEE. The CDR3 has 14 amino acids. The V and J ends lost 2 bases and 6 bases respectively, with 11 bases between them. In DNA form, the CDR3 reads TGTGCCAGCAGCGTTAGCCCAGGTGATGAAAAACTGTTTTTT. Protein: CASSVSPGDEKLFF.

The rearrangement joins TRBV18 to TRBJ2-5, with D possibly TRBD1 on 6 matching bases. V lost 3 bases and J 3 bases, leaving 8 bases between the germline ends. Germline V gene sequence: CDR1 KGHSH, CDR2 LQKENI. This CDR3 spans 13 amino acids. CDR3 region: CASSPDRKETQYF. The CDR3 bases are TGTGCCAGCTCACCTGACAGGAAAGAGACCCAGTACTTC.

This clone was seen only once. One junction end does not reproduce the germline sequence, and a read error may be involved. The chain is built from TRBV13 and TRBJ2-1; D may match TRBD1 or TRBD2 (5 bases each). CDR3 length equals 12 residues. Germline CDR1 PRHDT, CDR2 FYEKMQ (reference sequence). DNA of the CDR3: TGTGCCAGCAGCAGCCAGGGAGCTGAGCAGCTCTTC. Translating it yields CASSSQGAEQLF.

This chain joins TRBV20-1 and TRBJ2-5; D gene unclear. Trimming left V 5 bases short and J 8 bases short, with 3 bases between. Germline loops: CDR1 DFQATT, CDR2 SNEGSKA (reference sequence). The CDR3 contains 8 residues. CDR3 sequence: CSAGTQYF. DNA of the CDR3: TGCAGTGCTGGCACCCAGTACTTC.

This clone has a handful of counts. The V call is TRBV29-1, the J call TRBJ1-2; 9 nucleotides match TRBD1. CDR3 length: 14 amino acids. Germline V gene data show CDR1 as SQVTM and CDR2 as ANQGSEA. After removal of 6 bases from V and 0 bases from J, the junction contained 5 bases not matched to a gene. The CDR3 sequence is CSVDGTGSNYGYTF. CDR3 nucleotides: TGCAGCGTCGACGGGACAGGGTCTAACTATGGCTACACCTTC.

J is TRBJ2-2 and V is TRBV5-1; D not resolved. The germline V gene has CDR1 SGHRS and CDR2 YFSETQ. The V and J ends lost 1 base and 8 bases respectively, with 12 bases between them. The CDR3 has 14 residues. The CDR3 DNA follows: TGCGCCAGCAGCTTGTTACTTCGTTCGGGGGAGCTGTTTTTT. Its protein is CASSLLLRSGELFF. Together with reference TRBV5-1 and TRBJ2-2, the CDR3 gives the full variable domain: KAGVTQTPRYLIKTRGQQVTLSCSPISGHRSVSWYQQTPGQGLQFLFEYFSETQRNKGNFPGRFSGRQFSNSRSEMNVSTLELGDSALYLCASSLLLRSGELFFGEGSRLTVL.

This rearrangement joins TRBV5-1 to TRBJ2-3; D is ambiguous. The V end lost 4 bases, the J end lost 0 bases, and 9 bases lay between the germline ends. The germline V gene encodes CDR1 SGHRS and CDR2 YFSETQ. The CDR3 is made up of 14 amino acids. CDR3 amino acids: CASSTYPSTDTQYF. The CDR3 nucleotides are TGCGCCAGCAGCACCTACCCTAGCACAGATACGCAGTATTTT.

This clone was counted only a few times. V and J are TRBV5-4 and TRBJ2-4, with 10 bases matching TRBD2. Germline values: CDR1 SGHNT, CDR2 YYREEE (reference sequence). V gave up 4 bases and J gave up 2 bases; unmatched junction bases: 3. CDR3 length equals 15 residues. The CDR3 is CASSLAGVTKNIQYF. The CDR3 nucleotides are TGTGCCAGCAGCCTAGCGGGAGTAACCAAAAACATTCAGTACTTC.

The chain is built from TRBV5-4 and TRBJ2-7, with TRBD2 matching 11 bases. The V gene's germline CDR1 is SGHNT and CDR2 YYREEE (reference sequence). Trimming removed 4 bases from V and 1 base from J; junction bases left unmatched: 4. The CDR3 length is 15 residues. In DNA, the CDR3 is TGTGCCAGCAGCCCCACTAGCGGGAGTTCCTACGAGCAGTACTTC. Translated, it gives CASSPTSGSSYEQYF.

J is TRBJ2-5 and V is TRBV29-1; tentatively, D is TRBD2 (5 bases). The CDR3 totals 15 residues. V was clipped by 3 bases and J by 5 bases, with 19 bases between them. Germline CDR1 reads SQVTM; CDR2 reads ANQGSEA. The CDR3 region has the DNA TGCAGCGTTGAGTTCGGGGTTGGGAAGTTTGAGACCCAGTACTTC. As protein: CSVEFGVGKFETQYF.

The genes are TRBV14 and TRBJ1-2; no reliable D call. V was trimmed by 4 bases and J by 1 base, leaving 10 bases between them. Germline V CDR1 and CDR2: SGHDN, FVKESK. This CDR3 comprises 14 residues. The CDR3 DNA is TGTGCCAGCAGCCGCAAAGAGGTTAACTATGGCTACACCTTC. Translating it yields CASSRKEVNYGYTF.

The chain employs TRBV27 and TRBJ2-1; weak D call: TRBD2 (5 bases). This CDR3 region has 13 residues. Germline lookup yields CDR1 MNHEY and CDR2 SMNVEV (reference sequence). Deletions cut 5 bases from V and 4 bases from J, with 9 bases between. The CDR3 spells CASSPRGYNEQFF. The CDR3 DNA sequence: TGTGCCAGCAGTCCCCGCGGGTACAATGAGCAGTTCTTC.

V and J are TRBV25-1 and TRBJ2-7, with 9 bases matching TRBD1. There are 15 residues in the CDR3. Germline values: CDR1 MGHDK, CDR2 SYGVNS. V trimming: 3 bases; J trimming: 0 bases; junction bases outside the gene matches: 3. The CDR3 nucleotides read TGTGCCAGCAGTGACCCGACAGGGGGCTCCTACGAGCAGTACTTC. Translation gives CASSDPTGGSYEQYF.